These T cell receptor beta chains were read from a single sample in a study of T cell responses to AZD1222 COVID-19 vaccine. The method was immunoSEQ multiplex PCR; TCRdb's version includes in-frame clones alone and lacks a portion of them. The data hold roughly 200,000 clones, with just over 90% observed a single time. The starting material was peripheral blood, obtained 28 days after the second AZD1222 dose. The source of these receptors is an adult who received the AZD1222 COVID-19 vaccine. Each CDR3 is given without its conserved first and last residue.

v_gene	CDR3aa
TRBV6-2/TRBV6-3	ASSYLRGFYEQY
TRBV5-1	ASSSPAGGNTGELF
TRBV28	ASSQDSVNSNQPQH
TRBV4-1	ASSQGDGVEQF
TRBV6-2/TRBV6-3	ASSGTVRGYT
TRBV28	ASSNRDRSYEQY
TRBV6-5	ASSYSTDSPLH
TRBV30	AWSITFRVGTEAF
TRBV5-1	ASSPGNSGGETQY
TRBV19	ASSIRPSGIYEQY
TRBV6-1	ASSEGLTEAF
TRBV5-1	ASSLGDRESQPQH
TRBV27	ASSLGGLGEKLF
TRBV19	ASSPGGWNEKLF
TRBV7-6	ASSLGSRTSGQETQY
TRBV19	ASSTENNQPQH
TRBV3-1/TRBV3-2	ASSQEPSEQY
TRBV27	ASSPRARTGELF
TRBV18	ASSAGVPGANVLT
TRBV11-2	ASSLGLAGAYEQY
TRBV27	ASSLMGLGGYT
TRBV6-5	ASMRNTEAF
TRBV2	ASRAGLAGDEQY
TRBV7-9	ASSLNGFYEQY
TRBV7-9	ASTLGTGYGYT
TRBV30	AWSVSPINQPQH
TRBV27	ASSLGRVGNSPLH
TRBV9	ASSPWRAVTGELF
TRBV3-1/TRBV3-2	ASKQGSVSTGELF
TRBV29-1	SVVGGQGSYEQY
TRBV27	ASRRDSYNEQF
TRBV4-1	ASSQDSLYTDTQY
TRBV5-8	ASSAGQGGNQPQH
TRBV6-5	ACGGITDTQY
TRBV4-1	ASSQGGGTTNEKLF
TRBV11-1	ASSSTTGGRGYT
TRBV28	ASSLGGSRNEQF
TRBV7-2	ASSLGDGPYEQY
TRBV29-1	SVVGETQY
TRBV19	ASIGTGTRTEAF
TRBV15	ATSVRTGAGNTIY
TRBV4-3	ASSQGQGLSTDTQY
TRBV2	ASSEPDEQF
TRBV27	ASSSPYRMTSGGNNEQF
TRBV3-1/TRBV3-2	ASSPEGGRAHYEQY